The text below deals with one TCR beta chain. Its target is unknown. The data derive from a study of CD8 T cells in Susac syndrome. TCR beta sequencing was performed on blood CD8+ and CD4+ T cells. CD8+ and CD4+ T cells were negatively isolated; TEMRA cells were FACS-enriched. It was with random hexamers that roughly 0.5 to 1 ug RNA was reverse transcribed. Amplification of the TCR beta CDR3 was carried out by immunoSEQ multiplex PCR, which spanned a total of 54 Vbeta and 13 Jbeta segments. One entry per CDR3 protein results from TCRdb running MiXCR on the immunoSEQ multiplex PCR reads. The sample shows over 100,000 distinct CDR3 sequences, 90% to 98% of them seen only once. The CDR3 covers 13 residues. Germline assignment: CDR1 KGHSH and CDR2 LQKENI. V dropped 3 bases and J dropped 4 bases, with 10 bases sitting between them. The study's findings and limits: The authors acknowledged that the study's TCR sequencing and HLA analysis involved relatively few individuals.

The receptor was derived from a human donor in good health. Source material: CD4+ T cells from PBMCs. The V call is TRBV18, the J call TRBJ2-7, with D unclear. CDR3 sequence (DNA): TGTGCCAGCTCACCTCTCGACACGTACGAGCAGTACTTC. It codes for CASSPLDTYEQYF.